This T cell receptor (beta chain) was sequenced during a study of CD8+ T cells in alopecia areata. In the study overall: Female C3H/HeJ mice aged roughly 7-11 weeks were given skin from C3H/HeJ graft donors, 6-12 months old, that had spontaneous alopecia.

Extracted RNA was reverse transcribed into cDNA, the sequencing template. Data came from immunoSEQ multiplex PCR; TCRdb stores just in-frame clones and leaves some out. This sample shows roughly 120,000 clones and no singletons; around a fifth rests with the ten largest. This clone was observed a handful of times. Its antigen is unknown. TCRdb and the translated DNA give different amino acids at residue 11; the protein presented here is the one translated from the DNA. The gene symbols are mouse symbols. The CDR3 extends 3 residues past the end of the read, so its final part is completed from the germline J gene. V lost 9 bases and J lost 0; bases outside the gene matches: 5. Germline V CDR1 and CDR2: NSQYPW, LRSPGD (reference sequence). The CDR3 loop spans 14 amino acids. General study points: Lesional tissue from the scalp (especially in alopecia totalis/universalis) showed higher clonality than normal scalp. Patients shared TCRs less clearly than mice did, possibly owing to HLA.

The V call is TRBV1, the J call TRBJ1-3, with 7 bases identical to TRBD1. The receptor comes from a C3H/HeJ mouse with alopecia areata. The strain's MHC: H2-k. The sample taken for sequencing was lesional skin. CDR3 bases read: TGCACCTGGGGGGGACAGTTTTCTGGAAATACG. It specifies CTWGGQFSGNT. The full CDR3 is CTWGGQFSGNTLYF.